The T cell receptor beta chain described here comes from a study of regulatory T cells in long-lasting Graves disease. This CDR3 spans 13 amino acids. Germline V gives CDR1 MNHEY, CDR2 SVGEGT. The V gene lost 0 bases and the J gene lost 3 bases, with 6 bases spanning the gap. Both iRepertoire HTBI primers and Arm-PCR of CDR3 regions were used to build the TCR beta libraries. TCRdb used MiXCR to reprocess the multiplex PCR reads, holding one entry per CDR3 protein. The repertoire holds some 410,000 distinct CDR3 sequences, with roughly 17% as singletons. This clonotype was detected many times. Time point reported: newly diagnosed GD, antithyroid drugs for less than 3 months. PBMC-extracted RNA yielded the TCR library. From each patient, nine milliliters of peripheral blood was drawn and collected into an EDTA anticoagulant tube. The same sample was also studied in work on T cells in Graves' hyperthyroidism and ophthalmopathy. As that study records: Aged 18 to 65, the patients had hyperthyroidism that was newly diagnosed and had lasted under 2 months. Every diagnosis used clinical symptoms, serum thyroxine and TRAb, thyroid ultrasound and orbital computed tomography.

The sequenced sample was peripheral blood mononuclear cells (PBMCs), obtained at new diagnosis, from a patient treated with antithyroid drugs. The sequence derives from a woman under 40 with Graves disease. The chain carries TRBV6-2 or TRBV6-3 and TRBJ2-7; D remains unclear. The chain's CDR3 is CASSYSGNYEQYF. DNA for the CDR3: TGTGCCAGCAGTTACTCTGGCAACTACGAGCAGTACTTC.